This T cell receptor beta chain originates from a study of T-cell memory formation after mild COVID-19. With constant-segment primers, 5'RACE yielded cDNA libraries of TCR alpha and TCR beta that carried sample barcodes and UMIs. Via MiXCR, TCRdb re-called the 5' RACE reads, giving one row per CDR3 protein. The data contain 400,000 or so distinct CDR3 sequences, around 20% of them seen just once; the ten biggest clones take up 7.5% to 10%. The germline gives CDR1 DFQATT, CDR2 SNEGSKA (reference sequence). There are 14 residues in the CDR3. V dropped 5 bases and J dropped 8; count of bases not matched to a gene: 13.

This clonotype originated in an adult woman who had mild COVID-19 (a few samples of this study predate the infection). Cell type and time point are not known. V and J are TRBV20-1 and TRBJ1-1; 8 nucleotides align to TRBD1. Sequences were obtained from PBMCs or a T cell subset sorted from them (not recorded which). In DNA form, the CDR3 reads TGCAGTGCTCCTCACAGGGGGAGTTTGTCAGAAGCTTTCTTT. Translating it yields CSAPHRGSLSEAFF.